A selection of T cell receptor beta chains follows, all from one sample in a study of blood T cell repertoires in COVID-19. Generated by immunoSEQ multiplex PCR, the TCRdb table keeps only in-frame clones and is missing some. The sample has 30,000 to 50,000 clones; less than 85% are singletons. Input material: peripheral blood. The origin of the receptors is a man between 65 and 85 years old with acute or convalescent COVID-19. CDR3s include the opening cysteine and the closing phenylalanine or tryptophan. The D gene is left open where the match is weak. Clone size is shown for a subset of rows, as once, few, many or a class of expanded clone.

clone_size	cdr3_length	d_call	v_call	j_call	cdr3_nt	cdr3_aa
-	14	-	TRBV28	TRBJ2-7	TGTGCCAGCAGATATCAGGGGACCTCCTACGAGCAGTACTTC	CASRYQGTSYEQYF
-	15	TRBD1	TRBV9	TRBJ2-7	TGTGCCAGCAGCCAACGGGGACAGGGACCATCGGAGCAGTACTTC	CASSQRGQGPSEQYF
few	14	-	TRBV19	TRBJ1-1	TGTGCCAGTAACTCTTTACAGGGTAGCCCTGAAGCTTTCTTT	CASNSLQGSPEAFF
-	17	TRBD2	TRBV11-2	TRBJ2-4	TGTGCCAGCAGCCAGCGCTCTAGCGGGGTAGCCAAAAACATTCAGTACTTC	CASSQRSSGVAKNIQYF
-	14	TRBD2	TRBV9	TRBJ2-7	TGTGCCAGCAGCGTCGCGGGAGGGGCAAACGAGCAGTACTTC	CASSVAGGANEQYF
-	13	TRBD1	TRBV5-1	TRBJ1-2	TGCGCCAGCAGCTTGGGACAGGGTGATGGCTACACCTTC	CASSLGQGDGYTF
-	20	TRBD1	TRBV6-2/TRBV6-3	TRBJ2-6	TGTGCCAGCAGTTACGAGACCGGGACAGGCTCTCTTTCTGGGGCCAACGTCCTGACTTTC	CASSYETGTGSLSGANVLTF
-	14	TRBD1	TRBV27	TRBJ2-3	TGTGCCAGCAGTTTCGGGACAGGCACAGATACGCAGTATTTT	CASSFGTGTDTQYF
-	17	TRBD2	TRBV3-1/TRBV3-2	TRBJ2-7	TGTGCCAGCAGCCATGGGGGGTTAGCGGGAGGTGCCTACGAGCAGTACTTC	CASSHGGLAGGAYEQYF
-	16	-	TRBV5-1	TRBJ1-1	TGCGCCAGCAGCTTGGCGGGGGGCATCGGGCACACTGAAGCTTTCTTT	CASSLAGGIGHTEAFF
-	16	TRBD1	TRBV28	TRBJ2-1	TGTGCCAGCAGTTTAGGGACAGAACGATGGTCCAATGAGCAGTTCTTC	CASSLGTERWSNEQFF
-	13	-	TRBV12-3/TRBV12-4	TRBJ2-5	TGTGCCAGCAGTTTGCAGGGACAAGAGACCCAGTACTTC	CASSLQGQETQYF
-	15	TRBD2	TRBV4-2	TRBJ2-1	TGTGCCAGCAGCCAAGGAAACTTAGCGGGAGGGTGGCAGTTCTTC	CASSQGNLAGGWQFF
-	13	-	TRBV28	TRBJ2-7	TGTGCCAGCAGTTTGGGAGGTTCGGACGAGCAGTACTTC	CASSLGGSDEQYF
-	15	TRBD1	TRBV27	TRBJ2-1	TGTGCCAGCAATTTCCAGGGGGCGGGCTACAATGAGCAGTTCTTC	CASNFQGAGYNEQFF
-	14	-	TRBV7-9	TRBJ2-3	TGTGCCAGCAGCTTAGGGACCGGGGGAGATACGCAGTATTTT	CASSLGTGGDTQYF
-	18	TRBD2	TRBV24-1	TRBJ2-1	TGTGCCACCAGTGACCCGACTAGCGGGAGTGAGTCCTACAATGAGCAGTTCTTC	CATSDPTSGSESYNEQFF
-	15	TRBD2	TRBV5-1	TRBJ2-1	TGCGCCAGCAGCTGGCAGACTAGCGGGACCAATGAGCAGTTCTTC	CASSWQTSGTNEQFF
-	15	TRBD1	TRBV10-3	TRBJ1-6	TGTGCCATCAGTGAGCAACAGGGGAAAGGCTCACCCCTCCACTTT	CAISEQQGKGSPLHF
-	15	-	TRBV19	TRBJ1-5	TGTGCCAGTAGCCTTCGAGGAAGCGTCAATCAGCCCCAGCATTTT	CASSLRGSVNQPQHF
-	15	-	TRBV7-2	TRBJ2-2	TGTGCCAGCAGCTTAAGAGAGGGTTCCACCGGGGAGCTGTTTTTT	CASSLREGSTGELFF
-	14	-	TRBV2	TRBJ1-1	TGTGCCAGTCAACGGGACACAACTATAGCTGAAGCTTTCTTT	CASQRDTTIAEAFF
-	15	TRBD1	TRBV27	TRBJ1-4	TGTGCCAGCAGAGTCCTGGGACAGAGTAATGAAAAACTGTTTTTT	CASRVLGQSNEKLFF
-	13	-	TRBV28	TRBJ1-2	TGTGCCAGCAGTTTCGACAAGAACTATGGCTACACCTTC	CASSFDKNYGYTF
-	15	-	TRBV5-4	TRBJ2-2	TGTGCCAGCAGCTTGGCCACAGGGTTTGTCGGGGAGCTGTTTTTT	CASSLATGFVGELFF
-	13	-	TRBV6-5	TRBJ1-2	TGTGCCAGCAGCAGTCCGGGGGGCTCTGGCTACACCTTC	CASSSPGGSGYTF
once	14	-	TRBV7-3	TRBJ2-6	TGTGCCAGCAGCTCTCCGGGTGGGGCCAACGTCCTGACTTTC	CASSSPGGANVLTF
-	16	TRBD1	TRBV28	TRBJ1-5	TGTGCCAGCACTTCCGGGTCAGGGGGCGCCCAACAGCCCCAGCATTTT	CASTSGSGGAQQPQHF
-	17	TRBD2	TRBV28	TRBJ2-2	TGTGCCAGCAGTTCGGGGACTAGCGGGAGATTTACCGGGGAGCTGTTTTTT	CASSSGTSGRFTGELFF
-	13	-	TRBV6-5	TRBJ2-3	TGTGCCAGCAGTTACCTAGGCACAGATACGCAGTATTTT	CASSYLGTDTQYF
-	14	-	TRBV5-4	TRBJ2-6	TGTGCCAGCAGCCTGAGCTCTGGGGCCAACGTCCTGACTTTC	CASSLSSGANVLTF
-	13	-	TRBV19	TRBJ1-1	TGTGCCAGTAGTATGAGTTGGACTACTGAAGCTTTCTTT	CASSMSWTTEAFF
-	16	TRBD2	TRBV2	TRBJ2-1	TGTGCCAGCAGGGGACTCCGGGGACTAGGTCTCAATGAGCAGTTCTTC	CASRGLRGLGLNEQFF
-	14	TRBD2	TRBV7-3	TRBJ2-1	TGTGCCAGCAGCCAGCCGGGACTAGCCAATGAGCAGTTCTTC	CASSQPGLANEQFF
-	16	TRBD1	TRBV7-9	TRBJ1-1	TGTGCCAGCAGCTTTGGACAGGGGGCGTCCCCCACTGAAGCTTTCTTT	CASSFGQGASPTEAFF
-	12	-	TRBV28	TRBJ2-5	TGTGCCAGCAGAACAGGGCAAGAGACCCAGTACTTC	CASRTGQETQYF
-	14	TRBD1	TRBV6-4	TRBJ1-6	TGTGCCAGCAGACAGGGGACTCCAGGTTCACCCCTCCACTTT	CASRQGTPGSPLHF
once	14	-	TRBV5-4	TRBJ1-2	TGTGCCAGCAGCTTTGGAGGGGCTGCCTATGGCTACACCTTC	CASSFGGAAYGYTF
-	13	-	TRBV12-3/TRBV12-4	TRBJ2-1	TGTGCCAGCAGTTCCGGCCCCGTACAGGAGCAGTTCTTC	CASSSGPVQEQFF
-	12	-	TRBV6-5	TRBJ2-5	TGTGCCAGCACCTTTACAAAAGAGACCCAGTACTTC	CASTFTKETQYF